The 8 T cell receptor beta chains reported below all come from one sample, sequenced in a study of cytomegalovirus exposure and HLA in healthy donors (dated by TCRdb to about 2017). Library preparation was by the immunoSEQ multiplex PCR assay. A mixture of 60 forward primers for TCR Vbeta segments and 13 reverse primers for TCR Jbeta segments was used in the multiplex PCR. Sourced from immuneACCESS, this table was stored by TCRdb with only in-frame sequences that have V and J called. A share of the clones is absent; for the studies checked, an unresolved V gene accounts for under half, and the remainder has no known explanation. The sample includes approximately 220,000 clones, with approximately 79% observed a single time. 0.2% to 0.25% of the sample belongs to the ten largest clones. The sequenced material came from PBMCs. The receptors originated from a girl aged 2-15 years in good health and CMV-seronegative.

V is TRBV7-9 and J is TRBJ2-5; 9 bases map to TRBD1. Losses at the gene ends were 6 bases for V and 2 bases for J; bases not matched to a gene: 10. Per germline, CDR1 SEHNR and CDR2 FQNEAQ (reference sequence). This CDR3 region has 16 residues. CDR3 sequence reads: CASRRWGQGFQETQYF. The CDR3, as DNA: TGTGCCAGCAGGAGGTGGGGACAGGGTTTTCAAGAGACCCAGTACTTC.

The chain carries TRBV28 and TRBJ1-2; possible D gene TRBD1, 6 bases. Germline CDR1 reads MDHEN; CDR2 reads SYDVKM. The CDR3 consists of 12 residues. With 6 bases removed from V and 7 bases from J, the gap between germline ends came to 12 bases. The CDR3 sequence is CASRTHRAGYTF. CDR3 coding DNA: TGTGCCAGCAGAACCCACAGGGCTGGCTACACCTTC.

This rearrangement joins TRBV11-2 to TRBJ2-2, with D unclear. This CDR3 contains 14 residues. V was trimmed by 7 bases and J by 6 bases, leaving 15 bases between them. Germline CDR1 is SGHAT and CDR2 is FQNNGV. The CDR3 bases are TGTGCCAGCACCACAAAAGTCTTGGCCGGGGAGCTGTTTTTT. This sequence encodes CASTTKVLAGELFF. Filled out from reference TRBV11-2 and TRBJ2-2, the complete variable domain reads EAGVAQSPRYKIIEKRQSVAFWCNPISGHATLYWYQQILGQGPKLLIQFQNNGVVDDSQLPKDRFSAERLKGVDSTLKIQPAKLEDSAVYLCASTTKVLAGELFFGEGSRLTVL.

This clone occurred once. The chain uses TRBV21-1 and TRBJ2-7; the tabulated D call, TRBD1, remains unverified against the DNA. TRBV21-1 is tagged as a pseudogene. CDR3 length equals 14 residues. The CDR3 nucleotides read TGTGCCAGCAGCAAAGCGCCGGCAGGGGACGAGCAGTACTTC. Amino acid sequence: CASSKAPAGDEQYF.

The rearrangement joins TRBV9 to TRBJ1-2; TRBD1 aligns across 9 bases. This CDR3 is 16 amino acids long. Per germline, CDR1 SGDLS and CDR2 YYNGEE. V lost 0 bases and J lost 4; bases outside the gene matches: 7. CDR3 DNA: TGTGCCAGCAGCGTAGCCGCGACAGGGGGTGGCTATGGCTACACCTTC. Its protein is CASSVAATGGGYGYTF. Together with reference TRBV9 and TRBJ1-2, the CDR3 gives the full variable domain: DSGVTQTPKHLITATGQRVTLRCSPRSGDLSVYWYQQSLDQGLQFLIQYYNGEERAKGNILERFSAQQFPDLHSELNLSSLELGDSALYFCASSVAATGGGYGYTFGSGTRLTVV.

The rearrangement uses TRBV2 and TRBJ2-2; 8 bases are shared with TRBD1. This CDR3 contains 14 residues. In germline, CDR1 is SNHLY, CDR2 FYNNEI. With V trimmed by 6 bases and J by 7 bases, 7 bases remained unmatched. The CDR3: CASSLTGAGGELFF. In nucleotides, the CDR3 is TGTGCCAGCAGCCTGACAGGGGCGGGCGGGGAGCTGTTTTTT.

There are a few counts of this clone. V and J are TRBV27 and TRBJ2-7; possible D gene TRBD1, 5 bases. Germline V gene lookup returns CDR1 MNHEY and CDR2 SMNVEV (reference sequence). This CDR3 comprises 16 residues. Trimming shortened V by 3 bases and J by 3 bases, and 18 bases separated the two germline ends. CDR3 region: CASSFHPTASDYEQYF. The CDR3 DNA follows: TGTGCCAGCAGTTTTCACCCGACAGCGTCCGACTACGAGCAGTACTTC.

The V and J genes are TRBV7-9 and TRBJ2-5, with 10 positions matching TRBD2. The CDR3 contains 16 residues. Per germline, CDR1 SEHNR and CDR2 FQNEAQ (reference sequence). The V and J ends lost 5 bases and 2 bases, in that order; junction bases with no gene match: 8. The CDR3 spells CASSVSLTSGQETQYF. The CDR3 DNA reads TGTGCCAGCAGCGTCTCCTTGACTAGCGGGCAAGAGACCCAGTACTTC.